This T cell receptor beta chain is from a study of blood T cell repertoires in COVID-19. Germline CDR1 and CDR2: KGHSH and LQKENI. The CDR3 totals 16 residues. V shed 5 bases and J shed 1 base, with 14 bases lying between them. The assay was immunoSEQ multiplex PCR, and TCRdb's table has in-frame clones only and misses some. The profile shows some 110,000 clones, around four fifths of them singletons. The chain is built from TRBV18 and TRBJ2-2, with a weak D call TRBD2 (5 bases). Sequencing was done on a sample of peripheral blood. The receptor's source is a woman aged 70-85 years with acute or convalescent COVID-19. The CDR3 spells CASSVFVGGNTGELFF. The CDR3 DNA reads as TGTGCCAGCTCAGTTTTTGTCGGAGGGAACACCGGGGAGCTGTTTTTT.